These 8 T cell receptor beta chains were sequenced from one sample in a study of molecular identifiers for immune sequencing clone quantification. TCRdb re-analysed the PCR reads in MiXCR, keeping a single row per CDR3 protein. The sample comprises more than 550,000 distinct CDR3 sequences, around 25% of which are singletons, and 0.7% to 0.95% rests with the top ten. Sequencing was done on a sample of naive CD8+ T cells from blood, with Jurkat cell RNA spiked in. Subset meaning: FACS-sorted CD8+CD4-CCR7+CD45RA+ naive T cells. These receptors were collected from a human donor in good health. Some libraries in this study had Jurkat cell RNA spiked in.

V usage is TRBV6-1 and J usage is TRBJ2-7; 8 bases are shared with TRBD1. The ends lost 6 bases at V and 7 bases at J; junction bases unmatched: 8. The CDR3 covers 13 residues. Germline CDR1 reads MNHNS; CDR2 reads SASEGT. DNA for the CDR3: TGTGCCAGCAGGGATCAGGGGGCGGGGGAGCAGTACTTC. It specifies CASRDQGAGEQYF.

The chain is built from TRBV2 and TRBJ2-4; 8 bases agree with TRBD1. There are 13 residues in the CDR3. V dropped 7 bases and J dropped 8; count of bases not matched to a gene: 7. Looked up from germline, CDR1 is SNHLY and CDR2 is FYNNEI. The DNA of the CDR3 is TGTGCCAGCACTAGACAGGGGTTGGACATTCAGTACTTC. Its translation is CASTRQGLDIQYF.

This clonotype was seen once. No conserved phenylalanine or tryptophan ends this CDR3, so it is likely a read error. The chain employs TRBV19 and TRBJ2-7, with D possibly being TRBD2 (5 bases). Germline V lookup: CDR1 LNHDA, CDR2 SQIVND (reference sequence). The germline V and J ends were trimmed by 6 bases and 9 bases, with 18 bases remaining between them. The CDR3 extends over 13 amino acids. This CDR3 is CASSSGPSLGQYS. The CDR3 region has the DNA TGTGCCAGTAGCAGCGGACCCTCCCTCGGGCAGTACTCC.

This clonotype was detected only a few times. This chain links TRBV27 with TRBJ2-3, with a possible D match to TRBD2 (5 bases). Trimming shortened V by 5 bases and J by 7 bases, and 22 bases separated the two germline ends. Germline V gene lookup returns CDR1 MNHEY and CDR2 SMNVEV (reference sequence). This CDR3 spans 16 amino acids. Here the CDR3 DNA reads TGTGCCAGCAGTGTGGGTGGACTTCTTGAGGGATATACGCAGTATTTT. It codes for CASSVGGLLEGYTQYF.

This clonotype was recorded a few times. DNA of the CDR3: TGTGCCAGCAGCTTAGATGGGGGGCTCTGCGAGCAGTACTTC. Its translation is CASSLDGGLCEQYF. This chain uses TRBV7-9 with TRBJ2-7; the D gene could be TRBD1 or TRBD2 (6 bases each). Trimming took 1 base from V and 6 from J, leaving 13 bases between them. The CDR3 loop spans 14 amino acids. CDR1 and CDR2 (germline): SEHNR, FQNEAQ (reference sequence).

This clonotype was counted between two and nine times. V is TRBV19 and J is TRBJ2-7; the D is unclear. The V end was cut by 3 bases, the J end by 3 bases, with 6 bases between. Germline assignment: CDR1 LNHDA and CDR2 SQIVND (reference sequence). This CDR3 has 12 residues. Here the CDR3 DNA reads TGTGCCAGTAGTATTGGGAACTACGAGCAGTACTTC. This translates into CASSIGNYEQYF.

The genes are TRBV27 and TRBJ1-5; D not resolved. Trimming pared 2 bases from V and 7 bases from J, leaving 12 bases between. The CDR3 length is 14 residues. CDR1 MNHEY and CDR2 SMNVEV come from the germline V gene (reference sequence). The CDR3 loop is CASSLLGLGQPQHF. The CDR3 nucleotides read TGTGCCAGCAGTTTACTAGGGTTAGGGCAGCCCCAGCATTTT.

This clonotype was recorded at least ten times. The chain joins TRBV15 to TRBJ2-3; D is unclear. The CDR3 totals 12 residues. The germline V gene has CDR1 LNHNV and CDR2 YYDKDF (reference sequence). Trimming removed 3 bases at V and 6 bases at J, with 7 bases between. The CDR3 spells CATSSRADTQYF. The DNA for the CDR3 is TGTGCCACCAGCAGCCGGGCGGATACGCAGTATTTT.